This T cell receptor beta chain is from a study of T cells in Graves' hyperthyroidism and ophthalmopathy. Findings and limits, study-wide: Blood also carried most thyroid clonotypes expanded above 0.001. A 13 V-J signature model discriminated ophthalmopathy versus stable hyperthyroidism.

This clonotype showed up many times. Its antigen is as yet unknown. V was pared by 8 bases and J by 4 bases, with 12 bases between. The CDR3 spans 13 residues. Germline CDR1 reads LGHDT; CDR2 reads YNNKEL (reference sequence). Recently diagnosed hyperthyroidism of less than 2 months' duration affected patients aged 18 to 65. The study left out patients who had uncontrolled infection, other autoimmune disease, pregnancy or lactation. There were TCR beta CDR3 regions amplified from RNA transcripts. TCR CDR3 underwent first-round RT-PCR with the HTBI primer set. TCRdb called the multiplex PCR reads again in MiXCR, with one record for every CDR3 protein. Of hundreds of thousands of distinct CDR3 sequences listed, about 19% are singletons.

The source of this sequence is a woman aged 45-59 years with Graves' hyperthyroidism that later progressed to Graves' ophthalmopathy. This chain uses TRBV3-1 with TRBJ2-1; a weak D match, TRBD1 (6 bases). Sequencing used blood. The CDR3 loop reads CASLGTPYNEQFF. DNA for the CDR3: TGTGCCAGCCTCGGGACACCATACAATGAGCAGTTCTTC.